The 23 T cell receptor beta chains presented below share a single source sample, sequenced in a study of T cells in tuberculosis. The method was immunoSEQ multiplex PCR; TCRdb's version includes in-frame clones alone and lacks a portion of them. The sample carries under 50,000 clones, approximately 95% recorded once. The sample was PBMCs. Receptor source: a donor between 5 and 29 years old with latent tuberculosis or without tuberculosis infection.

The rearrangement joins TRBV14 to TRBJ2-7, with TRBD1 matching 8 bases. The J segment lost 3 bases and the V segment lost 2 bases, leaving 6 bases of the junction unmatched. The CDR3 length is 15 residues. The germline gives CDR1 SGHDN, CDR2 FVKESK. The CDR3 is CASSQRDRGIYEQYF. The CDR3 DNA reads as TGTGCCAGCAGCCAACGCGACAGGGGCATCTACGAGCAGTACTTC.

This chain links TRBV19 with TRBJ2-5; D is possibly TRBD1 (6 bases). From germline, CDR1 is LNHDA and CDR2 SQIVND (reference sequence). V lost 5 bases and J 1 base, leaving 14 bases between the germline ends. This CDR3 has 15 amino acids. This chain's CDR3 is CASSATQGIQETQYF. The CDR3 DNA sequence: TGTGCCAGTAGTGCAACACAGGGAATCCAAGAGACCCAGTACTTC.

The chain employs TRBV7-8 and TRBJ2-3, with 9 bases that match TRBD1. This CDR3 comprises 18 residues. V was clipped by 3 bases and J by 2 bases; unmatched bases: 12. Germline-derived CDR1 and CDR2 are SGHVS and FQNEAQ. The CDR3 loop reads CASSFGPGQGSDTDTQYF. The CDR3 coding sequence is TGTGCCAGCAGCTTCGGCCCGGGACAGGGATCGGACACAGATACGCAGTATTTT.

V and J are TRBV7-2 and TRBJ2-1, with a weak D call TRBD2 (7 bases). This CDR3 contains 14 residues. The V end lost 11 bases, the J end lost 1 base, and 15 bases lay between the germline ends. In germline, CDR1 is SGHTA, CDR2 FQGNSA. This CDR3 reads CASGGGISYNEQFF. Written as DNA, the CDR3 is TGTGCCTCCGGCGGGGGCATTTCCTACAATGAGCAGTTCTTC.

The chain has TRBV7-2 and TRBJ2-1, with TRBD2 matching 8 bases. J gave up 7 bases and V 1 base, and 9 bases lay outside the gene matches. Germline V gene data show CDR1 as SGHTA and CDR2 as FQGNSA. The CDR3 covers 16 residues. In DNA form, the CDR3 reads TGTGCCAGCAGCTTAGTACGGGGGGGATTTAGGAATGAGCAGTTCTTC. Protein: CASSLVRGGFRNEQFF.

The genes are TRBV7-9 and TRBJ2-2; 8 bases line up with TRBD1. V was pared by 5 bases and J by 3 bases, with 11 bases of the junction left unmatched. The germline V gene has CDR1 SEHNR and CDR2 FQNEAQ (reference sequence). The CDR3 spans 17 residues. CDR3 in amino acids: CASSPLVGTGYTGELFF. In DNA, the CDR3 is TGTGCCAGCAGCCCCTTAGTTGGGACAGGCTACACCGGGGAGCTGTTTTTT. The full variable domain, its missing parts supplied by reference TRBV7-9 and TRBJ2-2, is DTGVSQNPRHKITKRGQNVTFRCDPISEHNRLYWYRQTLGQGPEFLTYFQNEAQLEKSRLLSDRFSAERPKGSFSTLEIQRTEQGDSAMYLCASSPLVGTGYTGELFFGEGSRLTVL.

The V gene is TRBV11-2, the J gene TRBJ1-2; TRBD1 is a possible D gene (5 bases). CDR1 and CDR2 from the germline V gene are SGHAT and FQNNGV. Trimming took off 2 bases at V and 6 bases at J, with 10 bases between the two ends. The CDR3 runs to 13 residues. CDR3 region: CASSLRKGDGYTF. CDR3 nucleotides: TGTGCCAGCAGCTTACGGAAAGGGGATGGCTACACCTTC.

This chain connects TRBV19 to TRBJ1-2, with TRBD1 matching over 8 bases. The J segment lost 8 bases and the V segment lost 3 bases, leaving 11 bases of the junction unmatched. The germline gives CDR1 LNHDA, CDR2 SQIVND (reference sequence). This CDR3 comprises 15 residues. CDR3 protein: CASSISRGRRSGYTF. As DNA, the CDR3 is TGTGCCAGTAGTATCAGCAGGGGGCGGAGGAGCGGCTACACCTTC.

DNA of the CDR3: TGTGCCAGCAGCTGGAAGGGACAGCTTAGCGGGACCCAGTACTTC. Encoded protein: CASSWKGQLSGTQYF. The chain employs TRBV5-4 and TRBJ2-5; D possibly corresponds to TRBD1 (7 bases). The CDR3 extends over 15 amino acids. Trimming stripped 3 bases from V and 7 bases from J, with 19 bases between. The germline V gene has CDR1 SGHNT and CDR2 YYREEE (reference sequence).

This chain connects TRBV19 to TRBJ1-4, with a possible D match to TRBD1 (6 bases). Between the trimmed V and J ends, which lost 5 bases and 0 bases, there was a span of 19 bases. The CDR3 is 18 residues long. Germline CDR1 is LNHDA and CDR2 is SQIVND (reference sequence). CDR3 DNA: TGTGCCAGTAGTCGACGGTGGCAGGGGCCTGCAACTAATGAAAAACTGTTTTTT. Translating it yields CASSRRWQGPATNEKLFF.

This chain uses TRBV5-4 with TRBJ1-2; 7 nucleotides align to TRBD1. This CDR3 region has 17 residues. Germline trimming cut 0 bases from V and 0 bases from J; bases unmatched to any gene: 8. Looked up from germline, CDR1 is SGHNT and CDR2 is YYREEE (reference sequence). CDR3 loop: CASSLAQQGNANYGYTF. The CDR3 bases are TGTGCCAGCAGCTTGGCTCAACAGGGGAACGCTAACTATGGCTACACCTTC.

CDR3 amino acids: CASSGHRGSGNTIYF. The CDR3 region has the DNA TGTGCCAGCAGCGGGCACAGGGGGTCTGGAAACACCATATATTTT. The V and J genes are TRBV9 and TRBJ1-3, with 8 bases matching TRBD1. CDR1 is SGDLS, CDR2 YYNGEE, per germline. After removal of 3 bases from V and 1 base from J, the junction contained 3 bases not matched to a gene. The CDR3 runs to 15 residues.

The genes are TRBV29-1 and TRBJ2-4; 10 bases are a match to TRBD1. Germline V lookup: CDR1 SQVTM, CDR2 ANQGSEA. Trimming at V came to 6 bases and at J to 4 bases, leaving 3 bases not matched to a gene. CDR3 size: 13 residues. The CDR3 here is CSVRGQGKNIQYF. The DNA for the CDR3 is TGCAGCGTAAGGGGACAGGGGAAAAACATTCAGTACTTC.

The chain joins TRBV6-5 to TRBJ1-5; 9 bases are a match to TRBD1. The germline gives CDR1 MNHEY, CDR2 SVGAGI. The CDR3 is 15 amino acids. Trimming took 6 bases from V and 1 from J; bases not matched to a gene: 4. CDR3 sequence reads: CASSSDRGSNQPQHF. CDR3 nucleotide sequence: TGTGCCAGCAGCTCCGACAGGGGGAGCAATCAGCCCCAGCATTTT.

V is TRBV6-1 and J is TRBJ1-1; 7 positions agree with TRBD1. This CDR3 has 17 residues. J lost 1 base, V lost 4 bases, and 12 bases had no gene match. Germline-derived CDR1 and CDR2 are MNHNS and SASEGT. The CDR3 sequence is CASSGVSRDRENTEAFF. The CDR3 DNA reads as TGTGCCAGCAGTGGAGTCTCTCGGGACAGAGAGAACACTGAAGCTTTCTTT.

The chain employs TRBV11-2 and TRBJ2-2, with a tentative D call TRBD1 (5 bases). The germline gives CDR1 SGHAT, CDR2 FQNNGV. The V and J ends lost 2 bases and 2 bases respectively, with 21 bases between them. This CDR3 is built from 19 residues. CDR3 in amino acids: CASSLFTTSVGQNTGELFF. The CDR3 bases are TGTGCCAGCAGCTTATTCACAACGAGCGTCGGACAAAACACCGGGGAGCTGTTTTTT.

A word on this clone: Other nucleotide sequences from this sample produce the same CDR3. The chain combines TRBV11-2 with TRBJ2-7; D gene unclear. The germline gives CDR1 SGHAT, CDR2 FQNNGV. Trimming shortened V by 0 bases and J by 1 base, and 4 bases separated the two germline ends. The CDR3 totals 13 residues. As DNA, the CDR3 is TGTGCCAGCAGCTTAGACAGATCCTACGAGCAGTACTTC. Amino acids: CASSLDRSYEQYF.

The chain links TRBV9 to TRBJ2-5; D might be TRBD1 (6 bases). This CDR3 comprises 13 residues. Trimming cost V 4 bases and J 2 bases, with 9 bases left between them. The germline gives CDR1 SGDLS, CDR2 YYNGEE. CDR3 coding DNA: TGTGCCAGCAGCATCGGACAGCAAGAGACCCAGTACTTC. Amino acids: CASSIGQQETQYF.

This chain joins TRBV20-1 and TRBJ2-5; D is unclear. CDR1 and CDR2 (germline): DFQATT, SNEGSKA (reference sequence). The CDR3 loop spans 10 amino acids. V dropped 6 bases and J dropped 3 bases, with 5 bases sitting between them. The CDR3 here is CSAGKETQYF. The CDR3 bases are TGCAGTGCGGGCAAAGAGACCCAGTACTTC.

The rearrangement links TRBV9 to TRBJ1-1; 7 bases match TRBD1. V dropped 4 bases and J dropped 0; count of bases not matched to a gene: 6. Germline assignment: CDR1 SGDLS and CDR2 YYNGEE. The CDR3 spans 15 residues. CDR3 in amino acids: CASSPVDRVNTEAFF. Here the CDR3 DNA reads TGTGCCAGCAGCCCAGTAGACAGGGTGAACACTGAAGCTTTCTTT.

CDR3 protein: CASREQGAGGNTIYF. DNA for the CDR3: TGTGCCAGCAGGGAACAGGGGGCCGGCGGAAACACCATATATTTT. This chain links TRBV28 with TRBJ1-3, with TRBD1 matching over 9 bases. Germline CDR1 reads MDHEN; CDR2 reads SYDVKM. V was pared by 6 bases and J by 4 bases, with 7 bases of the junction left unmatched. This CDR3 comprises 15 residues.

The chain links TRBV6-5 to TRBJ1-1; D might be TRBD1 (6 bases). The CDR3 sequence is 15 residues long. Germline-derived CDR1 and CDR2 are MNHEY and SVGAGI. V was trimmed by 1 base and J by 4 bases, leaving 13 bases between them. CDR3 region: CASSYLGGRGTEAFF. The CDR3, as DNA: TGTGCCAGCAGTTACTTGGGGGGGCGCGGCACTGAAGCTTTCTTT.

The chain employs TRBV5-1 and TRBJ2-2; 8 nucleotides line up with TRBD1. Germline V lookup: CDR1 SGHRS, CDR2 YFSETQ. The junction had 1 base not matched to a gene; V was cut back by 3 bases and J by 0 bases. This CDR3 is 15 amino acids long. CDR3 amino acids: CASSWTGSNTGELFF. The CDR3 coding sequence is TGCGCCAGCAGCTGGACAGGGTCGAACACCGGGGAGCTGTTTTTT.